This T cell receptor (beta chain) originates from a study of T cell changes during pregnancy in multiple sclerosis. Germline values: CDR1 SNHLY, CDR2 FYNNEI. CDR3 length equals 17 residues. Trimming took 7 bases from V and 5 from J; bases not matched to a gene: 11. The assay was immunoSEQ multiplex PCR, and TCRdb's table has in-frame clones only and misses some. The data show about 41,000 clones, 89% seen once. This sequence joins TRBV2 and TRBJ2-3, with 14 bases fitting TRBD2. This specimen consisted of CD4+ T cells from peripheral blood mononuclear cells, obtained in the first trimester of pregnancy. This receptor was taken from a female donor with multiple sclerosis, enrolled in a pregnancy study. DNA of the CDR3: TGTGCCAGCAACTCGCAGACTAGCGGGAGGGCCAGAGATACGCAGTATTTT. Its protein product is CASNSQTSGRARDTQYF.